Listed here are 17 T cell receptor beta chains from one sample, sequenced in a study of T cells after yellow fever vaccination. One entry per CDR3 protein, called by TCRdb with MiXCR from the 5' RACE reads. Of a few hundred thousand distinct CDR3 sequences listed, less than 9.5% are singletons. The sample consisted of CD4+ T cells sorted from PBMCs, taken 5 days after the yellow fever booster vaccination. These receptors originate from a man aged 18 to 29 who received the YFV17D yellow fever vaccine.

A few counts support this clonotype. This chain joins TRBV28 and TRBJ2-5; the match to TRBD2 covers 8 bases. V lost 9 bases and J lost 2; bases outside the gene matches: 14. CDR1 and CDR2 from the germline V gene are MDHEN and SYDVKM. The length of the CDR3 is 16 residues. This CDR3 is CASFQFGVAGQETQYF. CDR3 nucleotides: TGTGCCAGTTTTCAATTCGGGGTAGCGGGACAAGAGACCCAGTACTTC.

Here the CDR3 DNA reads TGTGCCAGCAGCTTCGGGGACAGGGGAACCCTATATGGCTACACCTTC. Translating gives CASSFGDRGTLYGYTF. The rearrangement links TRBV7-8 to TRBJ1-2, with 10 bases lining up with TRBD1. Germline CDR1 SGHVS, CDR2 FQNEAQ. The CDR3 length is 16 residues. Trimming removed 3 bases from V and 5 bases from J; junction bases left unmatched: 9.

This clonotype appeared a few times. This chain joins TRBV2 and TRBJ2-5; TRBD2 agrees at 12 bases. Germline loops: CDR1 SNHLY, CDR2 FYNNEI. Trimming removed 6 bases from V and 4 bases from J; junction bases left unmatched: 6. The CDR3 loop spans 15 amino acids. This CDR3 is CASRWTSGVGETQYF. As DNA, the CDR3 is TGTGCCAGCAGATGGACTAGCGGGGTTGGAGAGACCCAGTACTTC.

J is TRBJ1-5 and V is TRBV4-1; TRBD1 matches at 8 bases. The CDR3 consists of 16 residues. The J segment lost 5 bases and the V segment lost 3 bases, leaving 9 bases of the junction unmatched. CDR1 is MGHRA, CDR2 YSYEKL, per germline. This CDR3 is CASSHLPGGRDQPQHF. DNA for the CDR3: TGCGCCAGCAGCCACCTCCCAGGGGGCCGCGATCAGCCCCAGCATTTT.

This clonotype has only a few counts. This chain joins TRBV11-1 and TRBJ2-5, with 7 bases fitting TRBD1. The junction had 8 bases not matched to a gene; V was cut back by 5 bases and J by 5 bases. The CDR3 is 14 residues long. From germline, CDR1 is SGHAT and CDR2 FQDESV (reference sequence). This CDR3 is CASSRDSPGETQYF. CDR3 in DNA: TGTGCCAGCAGCCGGGACAGCCCCGGGGAGACCCAGTACTTC.

A few counts support this clonotype. The V and J genes are TRBV29-1 and TRBJ2-5, with D perhaps assigned TRBD1 or TRBD2 (5 bases each). In germline, CDR1 is SQVTM, CDR2 ANQGSEA. The CDR3 sequence is 13 residues long. The V and J ends lost 4 bases and 1 base respectively, with 10 bases between them. The CDR3 sequence is CSVAVGAQETQYF. DNA of the CDR3: TGCAGCGTTGCGGTCGGGGCCCAAGAGACCCAGTACTTC.

This clonotype was seen a few times. V and J are TRBV19 and TRBJ2-1, with D perhaps matching TRBD1 or TRBD2 (5 bases each). CDR3 length equals 16 residues. Trimming removed 0 bases at V and 4 bases at J, with 13 bases between. Germline loops: CDR1 LNHDA, CDR2 SQIVND (reference sequence). The DNA of the CDR3 is TGTGCCAGTAGTATAGATCATGGGACCGCATACAATGAGCAGTTCTTC. This sequence encodes CASSIDHGTAYNEQFF.

J is TRBJ2-6 and V is TRBV30, with TRBD1 as a possible D gene (6 bases). CDR1 and CDR2 from the germline V gene are GTSNPN and SVGIG (reference sequence). The CDR3 consists of 16 residues. Trimming took off 3 bases at V and 1 base at J, with 13 bases between the two ends. In DNA form, the CDR3 reads TGTGCCTGGAGCCATAACAGGGTATCTGGGGCCAACGTCCTGACTTTC. It translates to CAWSHNRVSGANVLTF.

Ten or more counts support this clonotype. This chain connects TRBV4-1 to TRBJ1-1; D is unclear. Germline V lookup: CDR1 MGHRA, CDR2 YSYEKL. The ends were cut back, 1 base at V and 9 bases at J, with 21 bases in the middle. The CDR3 loop spans 16 amino acids. CDR3 loop: CASSQGAMGGSYQAFF. The CDR3 coding sequence is TGCGCCAGCAGCCAAGGGGCGATGGGCGGGAGTTACCAAGCTTTCTTT.

The chain is built from TRBV5-1 and TRBJ2-5; the match to TRBD1 covers 8 bases. J was trimmed by 4 bases and V by 4 bases; bases with no gene match: 9. The CDR3 has 15 residues. From germline, CDR1 is SGHRS and CDR2 YFSETQ. CDR3: CASSPLIGQGETQYF. In DNA form, the CDR3 reads TGCGCCAGCAGCCCGTTAATAGGACAGGGAGAGACCCAGTACTTC. Based on the CDR3 plus reference TRBV5-1 and TRBJ2-5, the full variable domain is KAGVTQTPRYLIKTRGQQVTLSCSPISGHRSVSWYQQTPGQGLQFLFEYFSETQRNKGNFPGRFSGRQFSNSRSEMNVSTLELGDSALYLCASSPLIGQGETQYFGPGTRLLVL.

This clonotype was counted a few times. The chain links TRBV20-1 to TRBJ2-6; possibly TRBD2 for D (5 bases). CDR1 DFQATT and CDR2 SNEGSKA come from the germline V gene (reference sequence). The CDR3 has 15 residues. With 4 bases removed from V and 0 bases from J, the gap between germline ends came to 10 bases. CDR3 DNA: TGCAGTGCTAACCGGGGAACCTCTGGGGCCAACGTCCTGACTTTC. Its protein product is CSANRGTSGANVLTF.

The sample holds a few counts of this clonotype. The chain is built from TRBV12-3 or TRBV12-4 and TRBJ1-1; perhaps TRBD1 as D (5 bases). V dropped 3 bases and J dropped 4 bases, with 12 bases sitting between them. CDR3 length: 14 amino acids. CDR3 region: CASSFFDRRTEAFF. The CDR3 coding sequence is TGTGCCAGCAGTTTCTTTGACAGACGCACTGAAGCTTTCTTT.

This clonotype was recorded a few times. The V call is TRBV6-2 or TRBV6-3, the J call TRBJ1-1, with no clear D. V was trimmed by 5 bases and J by 0 bases, leaving 10 bases between them. Germline values: CDR1 MNHEY, CDR2 SVGEGT. CDR3 length: 14 residues. CDR3 DNA: TGTGCCAGCAGTACCCCCCACATGAACACTGAAGCTTTCTTT. Amino acid sequence: CASSTPHMNTEAFF.

The chain recombines TRBV5-5 with TRBJ2-3; D could derive from TRBD1 or TRBD2 (5 bases each). The V gene's germline CDR1 is SGHKS and CDR2 YYEKEE (reference sequence). This CDR3 is 15 amino acids long. Trimming pared 0 bases from V and 4 bases from J, leaving 12 bases between. The CDR3: CASSLDPGTPDTQYF. The CDR3, as DNA: TGTGCCAGCAGCTTGGATCCTGGGACGCCAGATACGCAGTATTTT.

J is TRBJ1-3 and V is TRBV29-1; 8 nucleotides agree with TRBD1. The germline CDR1 and CDR2 sequences are SQVTM and ANQGSEA. This CDR3 has 16 amino acids. The V segment lost 7 bases and the J segment 2 bases; nucleotides outside the gene matches: 13. The CDR3 bases are TGCAGCGGAACAACCGGGACAGGTTTTACTGGAAACACCATATATTTT. Its protein is CSGTTGTGFTGNTIYF.

The chain links TRBV20-1 to TRBJ1-4; D call uncertain. CDR1 and CDR2 from the germline V gene are DFQATT and SNEGSKA (reference sequence). The ends were cut back, 6 bases at V and 7 bases at J, with 15 bases in the middle. The CDR3 has 13 residues. The DNA for the CDR3 is TGCAGTGCCCTGCAACCCCCAGGTGAAAAACTGTTTTTT. Its translation: CSALQPPGEKLFF.

This clonotype was counted a few times. The chain joins TRBV20-1 to TRBJ2-1; 9 bases map to TRBD2. The V gene end was trimmed by 5 bases and the J gene end by 5 bases; junction bases not matched to a gene: 4. CDR1 and CDR2 (germline): DFQATT, SNEGSKA (reference sequence). This CDR3 contains 13 residues. The CDR3 DNA reads TGCAGTGCTGAGGGACTAGCCAACAATGAGCAGTTCTTC. Translating gives CSAEGLANNEQFF.